The entry below describes one T cell receptor beta chain. No antigen is known for it. Base qualities are not provided; no much larger clone lies one nucleotide away. From cysteine to phenylalanine, the CDR3 is 15 amino acids long. The sequence is cut down to CDR3 DNA, 45 bases in frame from base 1. Via the germline V gene (reference sequence), CDR1 is MNHEY and CDR2 SMNVEV. The V end loses 6 bases and the J end loses 0 bases, and a stretch of 12 bases separates them. The data stem from a study of blood T cell repertoires in COVID-19 (TCRdb year 2020). Some background on the complete study: The collaborator samples originated in the United States, Italy and Spain and spanned the acute and convalescent phases of COVID-19. The dataset comprised deeply sampled blood TCRbeta repertoires from subjects exposed to, actively infected with, or recovered from COVID-19. The sample metadata nearly always contained a de-identified subject ID, COVID-19 status, age in years and sex. Where available, HLA class I and class II types were obtained from metadata supplied by the sample provider rather than from assay-based typing. The samples were drawn from the first 160 participants of the ongoing ImmuneRACE study and from over a thousand subjects provided by 6 global collaborators. The material from the prospective study consisted of cDNA or gDNA derived from T cells, B-cell-depleted T cells, or PBMCs. The repertoires were released in a freely available public database meant as a resource for research on the immune response to SARS-CoV-2. The full study reports these points: The amount of clinical and demographic metadata varied by source and participant and was provided uncurated.

The immunoSEQ Assay, a bias-controlled multiplex PCR, was used to amplify TCRbeta CDR3 regions from genomic DNA. As for how the authors treated the data: The number of nucleated cells in each sample was estimated from the amplification of reference gene primers within the assay. Sequence reads were collapsed and filtered to measure the absolute abundance of every unique TCRbeta CDR3 rearrangement. For each sample, productive Simpson clonality was calculated as the square root of Simpson's diversity index over productive rearrangements. TCRdb retrieved this table from immuneACCESS and kept in-frame rearrangements only. Not all clones are present; in checked studies, unresolved V genes account for under half, and no reason is known for the remainder. V and J calls plus clone size are reproduced from that table; the DNA served to infer D and trimming. This sample comprises 350,000 or so clones, approximately 92% of them detected only once. Around 18% of the sample is held by the ten biggest clonotypes.

In the prospective study, participants were about 18 to 90 years old, resided in 20 to 30 geographic areas of the United States, and were enrolled through a virtual design. In the prospective study, cohorts were assigned on the basis of participant-reported clinical history obtained from a screening survey and a study questionnaire. For ImmuneRACE Cohort 3, a participant was defined as recovered based on two consecutive negative NP/OP PCR tests, clearance by a healthcare professional, or resolution of symptoms. In the prospective study, whole blood, serum and a nasopharyngeal or oropharyngeal swab were collected from each participant by mobile phlebotomists. Participants in the prospective study had the option to provide additional blood draws and questionnaires over an approximately 2-month period. Before DNA extraction, prospective study blood samples were shipped either frozen or at room temperature.

The V and J segments used are TRBV27 and TRBJ1-3, with the identity of the D gene unclear. Sequencing was performed on PBMCs or T cells enriched from blood (not recorded which). This receptor was identified in a woman aged 25 to 39 who had recovered from COVID-19. Here is the DNA: TGTGCCAGCAGCAATCAGCGTGACTCTGGAAACACCATATATTTT. It translates as CASSNQRDSGNTIYF.